These T cell receptor beta chains were read from a single sample in a study of T cell clones after liver transplantation. TCRdb's table, derived via immunoSEQ multiplex PCR, lists solely in-frame clones and lacks some. Here the sample spans tens of thousands of clones, under 90% being singletons. The sample consisted of CD4+ T cells from blood, taken 12 months after liver transplant. The receptors come from a human patient who received a liver transplant. Some of these T cells may belong to the graft donor. Both conserved end residues are part of each CDR3. Fields, in order: clone size, V gene, J gene, D gene, CDR3 protein, CDR3 DNA. The D gene is left open where the match is weak. Clone size is given for some rows only: seen once, a few or many times, or a class if the clone is expanded.

>NA|TRBV18|TRBJ2-7|NA
CASSPPGNEQYF
TGTGCCAGCTCACCACCGGGAAACGAGCAGTACTTC
>few|TRBV10-1|TRBJ1-2|NA
CASSDYRDYGYTF
TGCGCCAGCAGTGACTACAGGGACTATGGCTACACCTTC
>NA|TRBV19|TRBJ2-1|NA
CASSRGNEQFF
TGTGCCAGTAGTAGGGGAAATGAGCAGTTCTTC
>once|TRBV28|TRBJ1-1|NA
CASSFIGNTEAFF
TGTGCCAGCAGTTTTATTGGGAACACTGAAGCTTTCTTT
>few|TRBV6-6|TRBJ1-1|NA
CASRSSFVQGTEAFF
TGTGCCAGCAGATCCTCCTTCGTACAGGGTACTGAAGCTTTCTTT
>NA|TRBV5-4|TRBJ1-2|TRBD1
CASSAGQGRYTF
TGTGCCAGCAGCGCCGGACAGGGTCGCTACACCTTC
>NA|TRBV10-3|TRBJ2-5|TRBD1
CATGTGGGETQYF
TGTGCCACCGGGACAGGGGGTGGCGAGACCCAGTACTTC
>NA|TRBV19|TRBJ1-3|NA
CASKGQQSGNTIYF
TGTGCCAGTAAAGGCCAGCAGTCTGGAAACACCATATATTTT
>NA|TRBV7-2|TRBJ1-5|NA
CVSSPDGLSNQPQHF
TGTGTCAGCAGCCCTGATGGGCTTAGCAATCAGCCCCAGCATTTT
>NA|TRBV19|TRBJ2-7|NA
CASSIDGGTSLPYEQYF
TGTGCCAGTAGTATAGATGGAGGGACATCATTACCCTACGAGCAGTACTTC
>NA|TRBV18|TRBJ2-3|NA
CASSPSTRTDTQYF
TGTGCCAGCTCACCATCGACTCGCACAGATACGCAGTATTTT
>NA|TRBV6-1|TRBJ2-1|TRBD2
CASSEGTSGRGNEQFF
TGTGCCAGCAGTGAGGGGACTAGCGGGAGGGGCAATGAGCAGTTCTTC
>once|TRBV9|TRBJ2-1|TRBD2
CASGDGLASSSYNEQFF
TGTGCCAGCGGAGATGGACTAGCGTCGAGCTCCTACAATGAGCAGTTCTTC
>NA|TRBV7-2|TRBJ2-2|TRBD1
CASSSQGAQYTGELFF
TGTGCCAGCAGCTCCCAGGGGGCGCAGTACACCGGGGAGCTGTTTTTT
>once|TRBV9|TRBJ1-2|TRBD1
CASSVGQGGAGYTF
TGTGCCAGCAGCGTAGGACAGGGCGGTGCTGGCTACACCTTC
>once|TRBV21-1|TRBJ2-7|NA
CASSMDEGLGHYEQYF
TGTGCCAGCAGCATGGATGAGGGACTAGGACATTACGAGCAGTACTTC
>NA|TRBV30|TRBJ2-1|TRBD1
CACQGASETTYNEQFF
TGTGCTTGTCAGGGGGCCTCTGAGACGACCTACAATGAGCAGTTCTTC
>NA|TRBV28|TRBJ1-2|TRBD1
CASSFRQGGAQNYGYTF
TGTGCCAGCAGTTTCCGACAGGGTGGGGCCCAAAACTATGGCTACACCTTC
>NA|TRBV6-1|TRBJ2-3|NA
CATWVVGTDTQYF
TGTGCCACCTGGGTGGTTGGCACAGATACGCAGTATTTT
>NA|TRBV7-8|TRBJ2-3|TRBD2
CASSLRLAGTDTQYF
TGTGCCAGCAGCTTACGACTAGCCGGGACGGATACGCAGTATTTT
>NA|TRBV7-6|TRBJ1-1|NA
CASSNRQSEAFF
TGTGCCAGCAGCAACCGACAGTCTGAAGCTTTCTTT
>NA|TRBV7-2|TRBJ1-2|NA
CASSDANYGYTF
TGTGCCAGCTCGGACGCCAACTATGGCTACACCTTC
>NA|TRBV28|TRBJ2-6|TRBD1
CASSPWTGDGANVLTF
TGTGCCAGCAGCCCATGGACAGGGGATGGGGCCAACGTCCTGACTTTC
>NA|TRBV19|TRBJ2-1|TRBD2
CASTEAPGLAGYNEQFF
TGTGCCAGTACCGAGGCCCCTGGACTAGCGGGTTACAATGAGCAGTTCTTC
>NA|TRBV5-1|TRBJ1-3|NA
CASSLGFTGLTAGNTIYF
TGCGCCAGCAGCTTGGGTTTTACCGGACTAACGGCTGGAAACACCATATATTTT
>NA|TRBV19|TRBJ2-1|NA
CASSDRAYNEQFF
TGTGCCAGTAGTGACAGAGCCTACAATGAGCAGTTCTTC
>NA|TRBV7-2|TRBJ2-1|NA
CASTRTGGRDEQFF
TGTGCCAGCACCCGAACCGGGGGGCGGGATGAGCAGTTCTTC
>NA|TRBV5-6|TRBJ1-2|NA
CASSLGPYGYTF
TGTGCCAGCAGCTTGGGACCCTATGGCTACACCTTC
>NA|TRBV2|TRBJ2-5|TRBD1
CASRGQGAGKETQYF
TGTGCCAGCAGGGGACAGGGGGCGGGAAAAGAGACCCAGTACTTC
>NA|TRBV28|TRBJ1-1|NA
CASSLYVTELNTEAFF
TGTGCCAGCAGTTTATATGTGACAGAACTGAACACTGAAGCTTTCTTT
>once|TRBV9|TRBJ2-3|TRBD2
CASSVGKLAGTNTDTQYF
TGTGCCAGCAGCGTAGGAAAACTAGCGGGGACTAACACAGATACGCAGTATTTT
>NA|TRBV5-1|TRBJ1-4|NA
CASSPRQGTATNEKLFF
TGCGCCAGCAGCCCGCGGCAGGGAACCGCAACTAATGAAAAACTGTTTTTT
>NA|TRBV9|TRBJ2-3|NA
CASSSFGQTSTDTQYF
TGTGCCAGCAGCTCGTTTGGACAGACTAGCACAGATACGCAGTATTTT
>NA|TRBV5-1|TRBJ2-3|NA
CASSSGTSTDTQYF
TGCGCCAGCAGTAGCGGTACTAGCACAGATACGCAGTATTTT
>NA|TRBV28|TRBJ1-2|NA
CASSFGGARGYTF
TGTGCCAGCAGTTTTGGGGGCGCTCGTGGCTACACCTTC
>NA|TRBV5-1|TRBJ2-5|TRBD1
CASSTLTGGETQYF
TGCGCCAGCAGCACTTTGACAGGGGGAGAGACCCAGTACTTC
>NA|TRBV5-4|TRBJ2-1|TRBD1
CASSLASQGANEQFF
TGTGCCAGCAGCTTGGCTTCCCAGGGGGCCAATGAGCAGTTCTTC
>once|TRBV27|TRBJ2-5|TRBD2
CASSLRTSGREKETQYF
TGTGCCAGCAGTTTAAGGACTAGCGGGAGAGAGAAAGAGACCCAGTACTTC
>NA|TRBV5-1|TRBJ2-7|NA
CASSPSGAARRDEQYF
TGCGCCAGCAGCCCGTCGGGAGCGGCCCGTCGGGACGAGCAGTACTTC
>NA|TRBV7-9|TRBJ2-7|NA
CASSLSSSYEQYF
TGTGCCAGCAGCTTATCTTCTTCCTACGAGCAGTACTTC
>NA|TRBV30|TRBJ2-7|TRBD2
CAWSVGLAGREQYF
TGTGCCTGGAGTGTGGGACTAGCGGGAAGAGAGCAGTACTTC
>NA|TRBV2|TRBJ2-5|NA
CARGAGKTQYF
TGTGCCCGAGGGGCAGGGAAGACCCAGTACTTC
>many|TRBV6-5|TRBJ2-1|TRBD2
CASRRTSGNYNEQFF
TGTGCCAGCAGGCGCACTAGCGGAAACTACAATGAGCAGTTCTTC
>NA|TRBV27|TRBJ1-1|NA
CASRRTLRSPEAFF
TGTGCCAGCAGGAGAACATTACGAAGCCCTGAAGCTTTCTTT
>NA|TRBV29-1|TRBJ2-7|TRBD2
CSVRVAGGPFYEQYF
TGCAGCGTGAGGGTAGCGGGAGGGCCTTTCTACGAGCAGTACTTC